This T cell receptor beta chain was sequenced in a study of blood T cell repertoires in COVID-19. V was shortened by 0 bases and J by 1 base, with 12 bases between the two germline ends. Germline V CDR1 and CDR2: MGHRA, YSYEKL. The CDR3 sequence is 16 residues long. This clone has more than one count but fewer than ten. In the original processing: Cell counts per sample came from amplifying reference gene primers. Assay used: immunoSEQ multiplex PCR; TCRdb lists only in-frame clones, some missing. The V and J calls and clone size were taken over from that table, and D and trimming were inferred from the DNA. The sample contains 250,000 to 300,000 clones, roughly 86% of which appear only once.

The sample was peripheral blood. The rearrangement links TRBV4-1 to TRBJ1-2; D gene unclear. The clonotype originates from a woman in her twenties or thirties with acute or convalescent COVID-19. In DNA, the CDR3 is TGCGCCAGCAGCCAAGATCCGGGGTCCTTTAACTATGGCTACACCTTC. Protein: CASSQDPGSFNYGYTF.